This T cell receptor (beta chain) was recovered during a study of blood T cell repertoires in COVID-19. Methods used by the authors: Counts of nucleated cells, estimated from reference gene primer amplification, were obtained. The method was immunoSEQ multiplex PCR; TCRdb's version includes in-frame clones alone and lacks a portion of them. The DNA was the basis for D and trimming; V, J and clone size are from that table. Of about 150,000 clones in the sample, about 87% were seen once. This sequence was found in a woman in her fifties or sixties with active or convalescent COVID-19. Sequences were obtained from peripheral blood.

In DNA, the CDR3 is TGTGCCAGCAGCTCCGGAGGGGCTGCGGGGACTGAAGCTTTCTTT. It encodes CASSSGGAAGTEAFF. V usage is TRBV7-3 and J usage is TRBJ1-1; D is possibly TRBD1 (5 bases). Trimming removed 4 bases from V and 5 bases from J, with 17 bases in between. The CDR3 is 15 amino acids. CDR1 and CDR2 from the germline V gene are SGHTA and FQGTGA.